The rows below give T cell receptor beta chains drawn from one sample of a study of T cell repertoires in cytomegalovirus infection. No antigen has been assigned to these receptors. TCRdb passed the reads through MiXCR, listing each CDR3 protein once. The data contain around 770,000 distinct CDR3 sequences, 25% to 30% of them seen just once; the ten biggest clones take up about an eighth. The source was cultured CD8+ T cells from PBMCs, collected from culture after CMV antigen stimulation. These TCRs come from a human donor in good health (CMV status not recorded). Some clones in this sample may be carry-over from other donors' samples. The CDR3 runs from the conserved cysteine through the conserved F or W. The D gene is left open where the match is weak. Size values are once, few and many counts, or a class for expanded clones, and some rows have none.

j_call: TRBJ2-3
d_call: TRBD2
v_call: TRBV27
clone_size: -
cdr3_aa: CASSLSTSGGNLLSTDTQYF
cdr3_nt: TGTGCCAGCAGTTTATCTACTAGCGGGGGGAATCTACTTAGCACAGATACGCAGTATTTT

j_call: TRBJ2-7
d_call: -
v_call: TRBV27
clone_size: -
cdr3_aa: CASSFADSYEQYF
cdr3_nt: TGTGCCAGCAGTTTCGCGGACAGCTACGAGCAGTACTTC

j_call: TRBJ1-2
d_call: TRBD1
v_call: TRBV6-1
clone_size: few
cdr3_aa: CASSEVIGGEANYGYTF
cdr3_nt: TGTGCCAGCAGTGAAGTAATAGGGGGCGAGGCTAACTATGGCTACACCTTC

j_call: TRBJ2-4
d_call: TRBD1
v_call: TRBV4-1
clone_size: few
cdr3_aa: CASSQHPGQGVKNIQYF
cdr3_nt: TGCGCCAGCAGCCAGCATCCGGGACAGGGGGTCAAAAACATTCAGTACTTC

j_call: TRBJ2-4
d_call: -
v_call: TRBV12-3/TRBV12-4
clone_size: few
cdr3_aa: CASRPGHSENIQYF
cdr3_nt: TGTGCCAGCAGACCGGGACATAGTGAAAACATTCAGTACTTC

j_call: TRBJ1-2
d_call: -
v_call: TRBV9
clone_size: -
cdr3_aa: CASSVVPRANYGYTF
cdr3_nt: TGTGCCAGCAGCGTAGTCCCCCGGGCTAACTATGGCTACACCTTC

j_call: TRBJ1-3
d_call: -
v_call: TRBV15
clone_size: -
cdr3_aa: CATSRAQPLDTIYF
cdr3_nt: TGTGCCACCAGCAGAGCTCAACCCCTGGACACCATATATTTT

j_call: TRBJ1-1
d_call: TRBD1
v_call: TRBV4-1
clone_size: -
cdr3_aa: CASSQGSGGLNTEAFF
cdr3_nt: TGCGCCAGCAGCCAAGGATCAGGGGGCCTGAACACTGAAGCTTTCTTT

j_call: TRBJ1-1
d_call: TRBD1
v_call: TRBV6-2/TRBV6-3
clone_size: -
cdr3_aa: CASSYNTGDPEAFF
cdr3_nt: TGTGCCAGCAGTTACAACACAGGGGACCCTGAAGCTTTCTTT

j_call: TRBJ2-1
d_call: TRBD1
v_call: TRBV20-1
clone_size: -
cdr3_aa: CSAPDPDRVYNEQFF
cdr3_nt: TGCAGTGCCCCGGACCCCGACAGGGTTTACAATGAGCAGTTCTTC

j_call: TRBJ2-6
d_call: -
v_call: TRBV7-3
clone_size: few
cdr3_aa: CASSYDGKYRTF
cdr3_nt: TGTGCCAGCAGTTATGACGGAAAGTACCGGACTTTC

j_call: TRBJ1-2
d_call: -
v_call: TRBV6-5
clone_size: -
cdr3_aa: CASLSLRYGYTF
cdr3_nt: TGTGCCAGCCTTAGCCTTCGCTATGGCTACACCTTC

j_call: TRBJ2-1
d_call: TRBD2
v_call: TRBV6-1
clone_size: -
cdr3_aa: CASSVGTIPYNEQFF
cdr3_nt: TGTGCCAGCAGTGTCGGGACTATCCCCTACAATGAGCAGTTCTTC

j_call: TRBJ2-1
d_call: TRBD1
v_call: TRBV5-1
clone_size: -
cdr3_aa: CASTIGQGASYNEQFF
cdr3_nt: TGCGCCAGCACCATCGGACAGGGGGCGTCTTACAATGAGCAGTTCTTC

j_call: TRBJ1-1
d_call: -
v_call: TRBV7-2
clone_size: -
cdr3_aa: CASSPGAGAFF
cdr3_nt: TGTGCCAGCAGCCCCGGGGCTGGAGCTTTCTTT

j_call: TRBJ2-3
d_call: -
v_call: TRBV4-3
clone_size: -
cdr3_aa: CASSQDRGHLTDTQYF
cdr3_nt: TGCGCCAGCAGCCAAGATCGCGGGCACCTCACAGATACGCAGTATTTT

j_call: TRBJ2-7
d_call: TRBD1
v_call: TRBV7-9
clone_size: -
cdr3_aa: CASSPDRDHEQYF
cdr3_nt: TGTGCCAGCAGCCCAGACAGGGACCACGAGCAGTACTTC

j_call: TRBJ2-1
d_call: TRBD2
v_call: TRBV7-3
clone_size: -
cdr3_aa: CASSSYMQSGGRNEQFF
cdr3_nt: TGTGCCAGCAGCTCCTATATGCAAAGCGGGGGACGCAATGAGCAGTTCTTC

j_call: TRBJ2-7
d_call: -
v_call: TRBV4-1
clone_size: -
cdr3_aa: CASSQGREFSYEQYF
cdr3_nt: TGCGCCAGCAGCCAGGGCAGGGAATTCTCCTACGAGCAGTACTTC

j_call: TRBJ2-1
d_call: TRBD2
v_call: TRBV6-6
clone_size: -
cdr3_aa: CASSVAGGENEQFF
cdr3_nt: TGTGCCAGCAGCGTAGCGGGGGGGGAGAATGAGCAGTTCTTC

j_call: TRBJ1-2
d_call: -
v_call: TRBV7-9
clone_size: -
cdr3_aa: CASSWGEGYTF
cdr3_nt: TGTGCCAGCAGCTGGGGGGAAGGCTACACCTTC

j_call: TRBJ2-1
d_call: TRBD2
v_call: TRBV6-1
clone_size: many
cdr3_aa: CASSEGQRGGYNEQFF
cdr3_nt: TGTGCCAGCAGTGAAGGGCAGCGGGGGGGTTACAATGAGCAGTTCTTC

j_call: TRBJ1-5
d_call: -
v_call: TRBV12-3/TRBV12-4
clone_size: many
cdr3_aa: CASSPSGTDQPQHF
cdr3_nt: TGTGCCAGCAGTCCCAGTGGCACGGATCAGCCCCAGCATTTT

j_call: TRBJ1-1
d_call: -
v_call: TRBV7-9
clone_size: few
cdr3_aa: CASSLGNYMNTEAFF
cdr3_nt: TGTGCCAGCAGCTTAGGGAACTACATGAACACTGAAGCTTTCTTT

j_call: TRBJ1-1
d_call: -
v_call: TRBV7-8
clone_size: many
cdr3_aa: CASSQRKGYTEAFF
cdr3_nt: TGTGCCAGCAGCCAAAGGAAAGGCTACACTGAAGCTTTCTTT

j_call: TRBJ1-1
d_call: -
v_call: TRBV20-1
clone_size: -
cdr3_aa: CSATTWDTEAFF
cdr3_nt: TGCAGTGCCACCACGTGGGACACTGAAGCTTTCTTT

j_call: TRBJ2-7
d_call: TRBD1
v_call: TRBV10-3
clone_size: -
cdr3_aa: CAIRTGNYEQYF
cdr3_nt: TGTGCCATCAGGACAGGGAACTACGAGCAGTACTTC

j_call: TRBJ2-3
d_call: TRBD2
v_call: TRBV7-2
clone_size: many
cdr3_aa: CASSLEIAGGTDTQYF
cdr3_nt: TGTGCCAGCAGCTTAGAGATAGCGGGGGGCACAGATACGCAGTATTTT

j_call: TRBJ2-3
d_call: -
v_call: TRBV12-3/TRBV12-4
clone_size: many
cdr3_aa: CASSLGQLTDTQYF
cdr3_nt: TGTGCCAGCAGTTTAGGGCAGCTCACAGATACGCAGTATTTT

j_call: TRBJ1-4
d_call: -
v_call: TRBV28
clone_size: few
cdr3_aa: CASSLGTGLMDEKLFF
cdr3_nt: TGTGCCAGCAGCCTCGGGACCGGCTTAATGGATGAAAAACTGTTTTTT

j_call: TRBJ1-5
d_call: -
v_call: TRBV12-3/TRBV12-4
clone_size: few
cdr3_aa: CASSLQGFGNQPQHF
cdr3_nt: TGTGCCAGCAGCCTCCAAGGCTTTGGCAATCAGCCCCAGCATTTT

j_call: TRBJ2-1
d_call: -
v_call: TRBV25-1
clone_size: -
cdr3_aa: CASSDSRQFF
cdr3_nt: TGTGCCAGCAGTGATTCGAGGCAGTTCTTC

j_call: TRBJ1-2
d_call: TRBD1
v_call: TRBV7-9
clone_size: -
cdr3_aa: CASSLFGTVEGYTF
cdr3_nt: TGTGCCAGCAGCTTATTCGGGACAGTGGAGGGCTACACCTTC

j_call: TRBJ2-1
d_call: -
v_call: TRBV25-1
clone_size: -
cdr3_aa: CASSRSGANNEQFF
cdr3_nt: TGTGCCAGCAGCCGTTCGGGGGCTAACAATGAGCAGTTCTTC

j_call: TRBJ1-2
d_call: -
v_call: TRBV20-1
clone_size: many
cdr3_aa: CSAPGQRKDGYTF
cdr3_nt: TGCAGTGCCCCCGGACAGAGAAAGGATGGCTACACCTTC

j_call: TRBJ2-1
d_call: -
v_call: TRBV6-5
clone_size: -
cdr3_aa: CASKRGDGGNEQFF
cdr3_nt: TGTGCCAGCAAGAGGGGCGACGGGGGCAATGAGCAGTTCTTC

j_call: TRBJ2-1
d_call: -
v_call: TRBV5-1
clone_size: few
cdr3_aa: CASRPVFSVRVDEQFF
cdr3_nt: TGCGCCAGCAGGCCGGTTTTCAGCGTCAGGGTCGATGAGCAGTTCTTC

j_call: TRBJ1-3
d_call: -
v_call: TRBV7-9
clone_size: many
cdr3_aa: CASSLAEGSGNTIYF
cdr3_nt: TGTGCCAGCAGCTTAGCGGAGGGCTCTGGAAACACCATATATTTT

j_call: TRBJ1-5
d_call: -
v_call: TRBV6-2/TRBV6-3
clone_size: -
cdr3_aa: CASSYGRVIYQPQHF
cdr3_nt: TGTGCCAGCAGTTACGGCAGGGTAATATATCAGCCCCAGCATTTT

j_call: TRBJ1-1
d_call: -
v_call: TRBV27
clone_size: few
cdr3_aa: CASSLGTSNTEAFF
cdr3_nt: TGTGCCAGCAGTTTGGGGACATCGAACACTGAAGCTTTCTTT

j_call: TRBJ1-4
d_call: -
v_call: TRBV4-2
clone_size: -
cdr3_aa: CASSHQGSGGSEKLFF
cdr3_nt: TGTGCCAGCAGCCACCAGGGGTCCGGTGGGAGTGAAAAACTGTTTTTT

j_call: TRBJ2-7
d_call: -
v_call: TRBV6-5
clone_size: once
cdr3_aa: CASSYSTDPGLYEQYF
cdr3_nt: TGTGCCAGCAGTTACTCGACGGATCCGGGGCTTTACGAGCAGTACTTC

j_call: TRBJ1-1
d_call: TRBD1
v_call: TRBV27
clone_size: few
cdr3_aa: CASSLGVGTGGTEAFF
cdr3_nt: TGTGCCAGCAGCTTGGGAGTCGGGACAGGGGGGACTGAAGCTTTCTTT

j_call: TRBJ2-4
d_call: -
v_call: TRBV6-1
clone_size: few
cdr3_aa: CASMNGGAKNIQYF
cdr3_nt: TGTGCCAGCATGAATGGAGGGGCCAAAAACATTCAGTACTTC

j_call: TRBJ2-1
d_call: -
v_call: TRBV5-1
clone_size: -
cdr3_aa: CASSFSGYYNEQFF
cdr3_nt: TGCGCCAGCAGCTTCTCGGGATACTACAATGAGCAGTTCTTC

j_call: TRBJ1-1
d_call: -
v_call: TRBV27
clone_size: -
cdr3_aa: CASSLYGRGTEAFF
cdr3_nt: TGTGCCAGCAGTTTATATGGCAGAGGAACTGAAGCTTTCTTT

j_call: TRBJ1-1
d_call: -
v_call: TRBV5-1
clone_size: many
cdr3_aa: CASSRGTDNTEAFF
cdr3_nt: TGCGCCAGCAGCAGAGGGACGGACAACACTGAAGCTTTCTTT

j_call: TRBJ1-6
d_call: -
v_call: TRBV27
clone_size: -
cdr3_aa: CASSLAGAWNSPLHF
cdr3_nt: TGTGCCAGCAGTCTGGCTGGGGCCTGGAATTCACCCCTCCACTTT

j_call: TRBJ2-1
d_call: -
v_call: TRBV12-3/TRBV12-4
clone_size: -
cdr3_aa: CASSFPGTLYNEQFF
cdr3_nt: TGTGCCAGCAGTTTCCCCGGGACACTGTACAATGAGCAGTTCTTC

j_call: TRBJ1-2
d_call: TRBD1
v_call: TRBV7-6
clone_size: -
cdr3_aa: CASSSPRTGKNYGYTF
cdr3_nt: TGTGCCAGCAGCTCCCCCCGGACAGGGAAGAACTATGGCTACACCTTC

j_call: TRBJ2-7
d_call: TRBD1
v_call: TRBV7-6
clone_size: few
cdr3_aa: CASSFYGDRDEQYF
cdr3_nt: TGTGCCAGCAGCTTCTACGGAGACAGGGACGAGCAGTACTTC

j_call: TRBJ2-3
d_call: TRBD1
v_call: TRBV12-3/TRBV12-4
clone_size: many
cdr3_aa: CASSRTGRTDTQYF
cdr3_nt: TGTGCCAGCAGTAGGACAGGGAGAACAGATACGCAGTATTTT

j_call: TRBJ1-5
d_call: TRBD1
v_call: TRBV4-1
clone_size: -
cdr3_aa: CASSQGDRSNQPQHF
cdr3_nt: TGCGCCAGCAGCCAGGGGGACAGGAGTAATCAGCCCCAGCATTTT

j_call: TRBJ2-4
d_call: TRBD1
v_call: TRBV19
clone_size: -
cdr3_aa: CASSRIGQGDIQYF
cdr3_nt: TGTGCCAGTAGTAGGATCGGACAGGGGGACATTCAGTACTTC

j_call: TRBJ1-2
d_call: -
v_call: TRBV25-1
clone_size: -
cdr3_aa: CASSPYLGGIYGYTF
cdr3_nt: TGTGCCAGCAGTCCCTATTTGGGAGGAATCTATGGCTACACCTTC